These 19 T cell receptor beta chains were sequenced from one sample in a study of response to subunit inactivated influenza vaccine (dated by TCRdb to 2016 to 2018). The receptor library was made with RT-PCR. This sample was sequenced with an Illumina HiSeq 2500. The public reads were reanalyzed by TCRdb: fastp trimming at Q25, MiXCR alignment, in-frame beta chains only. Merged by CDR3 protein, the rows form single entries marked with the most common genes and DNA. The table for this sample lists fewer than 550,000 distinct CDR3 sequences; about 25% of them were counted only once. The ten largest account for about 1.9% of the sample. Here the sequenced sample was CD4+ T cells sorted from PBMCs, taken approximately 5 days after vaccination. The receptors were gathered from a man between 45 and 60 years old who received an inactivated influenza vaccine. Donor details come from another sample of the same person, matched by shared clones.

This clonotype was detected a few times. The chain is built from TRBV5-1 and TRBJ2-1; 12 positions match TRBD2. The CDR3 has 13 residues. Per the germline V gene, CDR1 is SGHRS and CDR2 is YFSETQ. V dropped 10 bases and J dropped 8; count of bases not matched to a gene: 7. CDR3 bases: TGCGCCTCCGGACTAGCGGGGCTGTATGAGCAGTTCTTC. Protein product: CASGLAGLYEQFF.

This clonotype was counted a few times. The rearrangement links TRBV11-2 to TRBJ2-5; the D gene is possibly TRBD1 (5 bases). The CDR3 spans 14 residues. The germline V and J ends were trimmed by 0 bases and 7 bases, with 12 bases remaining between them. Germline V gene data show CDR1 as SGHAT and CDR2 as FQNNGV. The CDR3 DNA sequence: TGTGCCAGCAGCTTAGATTCTGGGGCTAGGACCCAGTACTTC. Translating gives CASSLDSGARTQYF.

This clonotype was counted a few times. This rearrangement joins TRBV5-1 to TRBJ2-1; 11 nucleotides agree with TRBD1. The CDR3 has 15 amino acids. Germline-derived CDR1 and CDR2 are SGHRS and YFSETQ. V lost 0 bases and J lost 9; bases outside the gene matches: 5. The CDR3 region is CASSLARTGGTEQFF. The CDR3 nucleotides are TGCGCCAGCAGCTTGGCCCGGACAGGGGGCACTGAGCAGTTCTTC.

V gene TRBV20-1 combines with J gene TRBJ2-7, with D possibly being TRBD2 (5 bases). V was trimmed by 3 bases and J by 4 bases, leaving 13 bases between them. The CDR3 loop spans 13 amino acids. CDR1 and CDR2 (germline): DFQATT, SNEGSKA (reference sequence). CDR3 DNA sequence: TGCAGTGCTAGTAAGCGGCAGCCGTACGAGCAGTACTTC. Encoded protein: CSASKRQPYEQYF.

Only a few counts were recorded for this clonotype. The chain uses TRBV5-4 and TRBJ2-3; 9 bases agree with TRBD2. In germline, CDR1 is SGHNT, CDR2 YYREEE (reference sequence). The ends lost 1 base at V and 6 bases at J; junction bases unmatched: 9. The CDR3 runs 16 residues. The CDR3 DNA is TGTGCCAGCAGCTTGAGGCGGGGGGGCCGGGTTGATACGCAGTATTTT. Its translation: CASSLRRGGRVDTQYF.

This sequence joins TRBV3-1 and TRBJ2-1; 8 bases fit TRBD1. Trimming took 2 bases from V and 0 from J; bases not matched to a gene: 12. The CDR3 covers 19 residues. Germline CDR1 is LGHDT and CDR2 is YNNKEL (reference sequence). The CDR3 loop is CASSQRTGWTVSSYNEQFF. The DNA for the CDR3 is TGTGCCAGCAGCCAAAGGACAGGGTGGACGGTTAGCTCCTACAATGAGCAGTTCTTC.

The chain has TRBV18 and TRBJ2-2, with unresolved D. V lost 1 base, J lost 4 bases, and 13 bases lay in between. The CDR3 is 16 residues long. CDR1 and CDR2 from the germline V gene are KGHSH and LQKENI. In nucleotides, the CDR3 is TGTGCCAGCTCACCACGCCGGTCCGCGGCCACCGGGGAGCTGTTTTTT. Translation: CASSPRRSAATGELFF.

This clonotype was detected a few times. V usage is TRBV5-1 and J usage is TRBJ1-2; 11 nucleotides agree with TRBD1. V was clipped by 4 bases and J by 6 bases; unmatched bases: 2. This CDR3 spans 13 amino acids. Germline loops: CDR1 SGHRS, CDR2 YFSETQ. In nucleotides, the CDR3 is TGCGCCAGCAGCCGGACAGGGGGCAATGGCTACACCTTC. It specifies CASSRTGGNGYTF.

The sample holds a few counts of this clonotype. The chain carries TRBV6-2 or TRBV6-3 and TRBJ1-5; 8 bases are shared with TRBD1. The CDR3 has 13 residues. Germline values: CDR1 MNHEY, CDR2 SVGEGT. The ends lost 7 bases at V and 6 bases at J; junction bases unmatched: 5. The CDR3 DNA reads TGTGCCAGCACCGACAGGGGAGTTCAGCCCCAGCATTTT. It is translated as CASTDRGVQPQHF.

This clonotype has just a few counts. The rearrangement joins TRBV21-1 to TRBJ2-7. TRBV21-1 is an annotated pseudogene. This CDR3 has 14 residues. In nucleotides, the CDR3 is TGTGCCAGCAGCAAAGTACTGGGGAACTACGAGCAGTACTTC. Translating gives CASSKVLGNYEQYF.

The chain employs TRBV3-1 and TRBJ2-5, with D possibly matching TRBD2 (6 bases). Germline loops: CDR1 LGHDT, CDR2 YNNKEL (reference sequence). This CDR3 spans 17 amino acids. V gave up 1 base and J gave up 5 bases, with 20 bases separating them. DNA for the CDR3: TGTGCCAGCAGCCAAGTGGTTAGCGGCCCCTCGGGGGAGACCCAGTACTTC. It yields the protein CASSQVVSGPSGETQYF.

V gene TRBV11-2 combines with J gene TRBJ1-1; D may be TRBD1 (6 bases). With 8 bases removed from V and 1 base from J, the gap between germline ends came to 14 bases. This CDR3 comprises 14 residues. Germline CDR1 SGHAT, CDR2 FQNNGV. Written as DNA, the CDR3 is TGTGCCAGCTGCCTCGGGACACAGAACACTGAAGCTTTCTTT. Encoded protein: CASCLGTQNTEAFF.

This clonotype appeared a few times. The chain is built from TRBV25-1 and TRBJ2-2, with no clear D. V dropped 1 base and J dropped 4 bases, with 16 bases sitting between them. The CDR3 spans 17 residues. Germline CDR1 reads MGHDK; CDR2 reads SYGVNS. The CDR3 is CASSEFLGKTITGELFF. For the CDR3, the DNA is TGTGCCAGCAGTGAATTTCTGGGGAAGACAATCACCGGGGAGCTGTTTTTT.

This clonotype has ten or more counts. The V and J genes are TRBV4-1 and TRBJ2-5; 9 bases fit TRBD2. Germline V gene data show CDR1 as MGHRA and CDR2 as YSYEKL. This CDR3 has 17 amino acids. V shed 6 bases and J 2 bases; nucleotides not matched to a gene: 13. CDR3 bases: TGCGCCAGCAGAAGGTGGCTAGCGGGGATAATGCAAGAGACCCAGTACTTC. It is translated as CASRRWLAGIMQETQYF.

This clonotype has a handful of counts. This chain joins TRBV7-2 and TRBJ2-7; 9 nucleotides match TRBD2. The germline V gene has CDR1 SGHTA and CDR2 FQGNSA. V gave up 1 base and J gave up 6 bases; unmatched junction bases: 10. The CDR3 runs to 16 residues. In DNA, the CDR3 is TGTGCCAGCAGCTTAGTAGGCGGGAGGGGTGGTAGCGAGCAGTACTTC. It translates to CASSLVGGRGGSEQYF.

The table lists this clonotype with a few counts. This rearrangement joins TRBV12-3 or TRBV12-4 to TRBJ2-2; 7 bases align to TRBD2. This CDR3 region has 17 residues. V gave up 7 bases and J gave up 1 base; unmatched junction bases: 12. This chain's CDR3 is CASTPGGTTWNTGELFF. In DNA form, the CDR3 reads TGTGCCAGCACCCCAGGAGGGACTACCTGGAACACCGGGGAGCTGTTTTTT.

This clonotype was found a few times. The DNA for the CDR3 is TGCAGTGCCTTGGGCCTATCGAACACCGGGGAGCTGTTTTTT. This sequence encodes CSALGLSNTGELFF. The rearrangement links TRBV20-1 to TRBJ2-2; D gene ambiguous. The V end lost 6 bases, the J end lost 0 bases, and 11 bases lay between the germline ends. CDR3 length: 14 residues. Germline assignment: CDR1 DFQATT and CDR2 SNEGSKA (reference sequence).

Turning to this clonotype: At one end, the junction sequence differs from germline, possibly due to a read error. CDR3 nucleotide sequence: TGCAGTGCCAGAGCTTACAGGGGGCGTAACTATGGCTACACCTTC. This translates into CSARAYRGRNYGYTF. This chain links TRBV20-1 with TRBJ1-2; 9 nucleotides line up with TRBD1. This CDR3 contains 15 residues. Germline V gene data show CDR1 as DFQATT and CDR2 as SNEGSKA (reference sequence).

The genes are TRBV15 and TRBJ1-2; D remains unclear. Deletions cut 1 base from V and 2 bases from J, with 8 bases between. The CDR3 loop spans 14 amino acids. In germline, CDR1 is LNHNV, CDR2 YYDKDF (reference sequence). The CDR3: CATSRGNGNYGYTF. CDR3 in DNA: TGTGCCACCAGCAGAGGGAACGGCAACTATGGCTACACCTTC.